This passage covers 24 T cell receptor beta chains from one sample sequenced in a study of T cell responses to AZD1222 COVID-19 vaccine (dated by TCRdb to the early 2020s). Library construction relied on the immunoSEQ multiplex PCR assay. The clones in this table, taken by TCRdb from immuneACCESS, are in-frame only. Not every clone is retained; where verified, under half of the shortfall comes from an unresolved V gene, and the cause of the rest is unknown. Here the sample has approximately 97,000 clones; 84% occur a single time. In total, the top ten clones hold over 15% of the sample. The time point label here, explained by the study, means: baseline before first vaccination. The sample was peripheral blood, taken on day 0 of AZD1222 vaccination. These receptors all come from an adult in good health.

The chain joins TRBV7-5 to TRBJ2-1; the table gives TRBD1 as D, unverified against the DNA. TRBV7-5 is reported as a pseudogene. The CDR3 has 14 residues. CDR3 residues: CARSSRTGRDEQFF. DNA of the CDR3: TGTGCCAGAAGCTCTAGGACAGGGAGGGATGAGCAGTTCTTC.

The rearrangement joins TRBV6-5 to TRBJ1-2; perhaps TRBD1 as D (5 bases). Germline values: CDR1 MNHEY, CDR2 SVGAGI. The CDR3 has 13 residues. V shed 2 bases and J shed 8 bases, with 12 bases lying between them. The CDR3 protein is CASSYRAGWGYTF. CDR3 bases: TGTGCCAGCAGTTACCGGGCAGGGTGGGGCTACACCTTC.

This clone was seen a single time. This chain uses TRBV19 with TRBJ2-3, with D perhaps matching TRBD1 (6 bases). There are 13 residues in the CDR3. The germline V gene has CDR1 LNHDA and CDR2 SQIVND (reference sequence). The ends were cut back, 6 bases at V and 4 bases at J, with 11 bases in the middle. Written as DNA, the CDR3 is TGTGCCAGTAGCCCTACAGGGTCAGATACGCAGTATTTT. This sequence encodes CASSPTGSDTQYF.

The J gene is TRBJ1-4, the V gene TRBV11-3; a possible D gene is TRBD1 (5 bases). V gave up 5 bases and J gave up 3 bases, with 16 bases separating them. This CDR3 has 16 residues. Per germline, CDR1 SGHNT and CDR2 YENEEA. The CDR3 reads CASSRGGAASNEKLFF. In DNA, the CDR3 is TGTGCCAGCAGCCGGGGGGGTGCGGCCTCTAATGAAAAACTGTTTTTT.

This clone came up a few times. The chain carries TRBV3-1 (or the pseudogene TRBV3-2) and TRBJ1-2, with a weak D call TRBD1 (5 bases). The CDR3 contains 14 residues. V gave up 4 bases and J gave up 8 bases, with 17 bases separating them. The V gene's germline CDR1 is LGHDT and CDR2 YNNKEL (reference sequence). CDR3 DNA: TGTGCCAGCAGCCCTCAGAGGGGAGGGCAAGGCTACACCTTC. Translated, it gives CASSPQRGGQGYTF.

The chain couples TRBV6-2 or TRBV6-3 to TRBJ2-1, with TRBD2 identical over 14 bases. V shed 5 bases and J 7 bases; nucleotides not matched to a gene: 7. CDR3 length: 16 amino acids. Germline V gives CDR1 MNHEY, CDR2 SVGEGT. The CDR3 reads CASSIPRLAGGNEQFF. In DNA, the CDR3 is TGTGCCAGCAGTATTCCCCGACTAGCGGGAGGGAATGAGCAGTTCTTC.

The V and J genes are TRBV5-6 and TRBJ1-1; TRBD1 might be the D (5 bases). The CDR3 sequence is 13 residues long. The ends were cut back, 2 bases at V and 13 bases at J, with 18 bases in the middle. The germline CDR1 and CDR2 sequences are SGHDT and YYEEEE. CDR3 DNA sequence: TGTGCCAGCAGCTTTTCGGGAGGGCAGGGCGTTTTCTTT. Its translation is CASSFSGGQGVFF. The entire variable domain, with the rest obtained from reference TRBV5-6 and TRBJ1-1, is as follows: DAGVTQSPTHLIKTRGQQVTLRCSPKSGHDTVSWYQQALGQGPQFIFQYYEEEERQRGNFPDRFSGHQFPNYSSELNVNALLLGDSALYLCASSFSGGQGVFFGQGTRLTVV.

The V and J genes are TRBV11-2 and TRBJ2-3; the D is unclear. With 4 bases removed from V and 8 bases from J, the gap between germline ends came to 13 bases. This CDR3 region has 13 residues. Germline V gives CDR1 SGHAT, CDR2 FQNNGV. In nucleotides, the CDR3 is TGTGCCAGCAGCTCAGACGGGTTAGGTACGCAGTATTTT. This encodes CASSSDGLGTQYF. The full variable domain, in which reference TRBV11-2 and TRBJ2-3 provide the parts outside the CDR3, is EAGVAQSPRYKIIEKRQSVAFWCNPISGHATLYWYQQILGQGPKLLIQFQNNGVVDDSQLPKDRFSAERLKGVDSTLKIQPAKLEDSAVYLCASSSDGLGTQYFGPGTRLTVL.

The chain is built from TRBV15 and TRBJ1-1; D unresolved. Trimming took off 3 bases at V and 0 bases at J, with 11 bases between the two ends. Per the germline V gene, CDR1 is LNHNV and CDR2 is YYDKDF (reference sequence). CDR3 length equals 15 residues. The CDR3 is CATSRGDILNTEAFF. For the CDR3, the DNA is TGTGCCACCAGCAGGGGTGACATTCTGAACACTGAAGCTTTCTTT. Drawing the rest from reference TRBV15 and TRBJ1-1, the complete variable domain is DAMVIQNPRYQVTQFGKPVTLSCSQTLNHNVMYWYQQKSSQAPKLLFHYYDKDFNNEADTPDNFQSRRPNTSFCFLDIRSPGLGDTAMYLCATSRGDILNTEAFFGQGTRLTVV.

The genes are TRBV7-2 and TRBJ1-1, with D unresolved. The CDR3 totals 13 residues. Trimming pared 1 base from V and 4 bases from J, leaving 7 bases between. From germline, CDR1 is SGHTA and CDR2 FQGNSA. The DNA for the CDR3 is TGTGCCAGCAGCTTAGGCCGGCCCACTGAAGCTTTCTTT. It translates to CASSLGRPTEAFF.

The CDR3 sequence: CASSPSGGIGGYTF. The CDR3 DNA sequence: TGTGCCAGCAGCCCCTCTGGGGGAATTGGTGGCTACACCTTC. This chain uses TRBV7-6 with TRBJ1-2; D is possibly TRBD1 (5 bases). Germline V lookup: CDR1 SGHVS, CDR2 FNYEAQ. This CDR3 region has 14 residues. The V gene lost 5 bases and the J gene lost 7 bases, with 17 bases spanning the gap.

This clone showed up just a few times. The chain uses TRBV29-1 and TRBJ1-2, with D uncertain. Germline V gene lookup returns CDR1 SQVTM and CDR2 ANQGSEA. The V gene lost 4 bases and the J gene lost 8 bases, with 17 bases spanning the gap. This CDR3 has 13 amino acids. The CDR3 reads CSVAGGGPWGYTF. The CDR3 nucleotides are TGCAGCGTTGCCGGAGGTGGACCTTGGGGCTACACCTTC.

The chain employs TRBV4-3 and TRBJ2-1; D is ambiguous. The CDR3 length is 17 residues. V was shortened by 5 bases and J by 0 bases, with 17 bases between the two germline ends. The germline gives CDR1 LGHNA, CDR2 YSLEER. This CDR3 is CASSSSFDTSSYNEQFF. CDR3 nucleotide sequence: TGCGCCAGCAGCTCCAGCTTCGACACCAGCTCCTACAATGAGCAGTTCTTC.

This rearrangement joins TRBV12-3 or TRBV12-4 to TRBJ2-7; D ambiguous. Trimming shortened V by 2 bases and J by 5 bases, and 4 bases separated the two germline ends. CDR3 length: 11 residues. The CDR3 DNA reads as TGTGCCAGCAGTTTAAGTAACGAGCAGTACTTC. This sequence encodes CASSLSNEQYF.

The chain carries TRBV6-1 and TRBJ1-5; D remains ambiguous. V was clipped by 2 bases and J by 1 base, with 9 bases between them. This CDR3 has 15 amino acids. Germline lookup yields CDR1 MNHNS and CDR2 SASEGT. For the CDR3, the DNA is TGTGCCAGCAGTGAACGGGTGGGGAGCAATCAGCCCCAGCATTTT. This translates into CASSERVGSNQPQHF.

The chain carries TRBV6-2 or TRBV6-3 and TRBJ1-5; a possible D gene is TRBD1 (6 bases). Trimming removed 6 bases at V and 6 bases at J, with 9 bases between. Per germline, CDR1 MNHEY and CDR2 SVGEGT. The CDR3 is 12 amino acids. The CDR3 DNA sequence: TGTGCCAGCAGCAAACAGGGTCAGCCCCAGCATTTT. Its protein is CASSKQGQPQHF.

This clone was detected a few times. The chain has TRBV3-1 (or the pseudogene TRBV3-2) and TRBJ1-4; TRBD1 is a possible D gene (5 bases). Germline V CDR1 and CDR2: LGHDT, YNNKEL (reference sequence). The CDR3 length is 16 residues. Trimming left V 4 bases short and J 0 bases short, with 12 bases between. In DNA form, the CDR3 reads TGTGCCAGCAGCCGCTCTCGGGGCGCAACTAATGAAAAACTGTTTTTT. It codes for CASSRSRGATNEKLFF.

This chain connects TRBV5-5 to TRBJ2-2; D is undetermined. The CDR3 covers 14 residues. With 2 bases removed from V and 8 bases from J, the gap between germline ends came to 13 bases. Per the germline V gene, CDR1 is SGHKS and CDR2 is YYEKEE (reference sequence). The CDR3 protein is CASSFAWAAGELFF. CDR3 DNA: TGTGCCAGCAGCTTCGCCTGGGCAGCGGGGGAGCTGTTTTTT. The variable domain in full, completed from reference TRBV5-5 and TRBJ2-2, reads DAGVTQSPTHLIKTRGQQVTLRCSPISGHKSVSWYQQVLGQGPQFIFQYYEKEERGRGNFPDRFSARQFPNYSSELNVNALLLGDSALYLCASSFAWAAGELFFGEGSRLTVL.

V usage is TRBV15 and J usage is TRBJ1-2, with D uncertain. The V and J ends lost 7 bases and 5 bases respectively, with 8 bases between them. The CDR3 totals 11 residues. The germline V gene has CDR1 LNHNV and CDR2 YYDKDF (reference sequence). The CDR3 region has the DNA TGTGCCACCATCCAGCCTTATGGCTACACCTTC. Translation: CATIQPYGYTF.

V is TRBV19 and J is TRBJ1-1, with 9 bases lining up with TRBD1. V was clipped by 9 bases and J by 6 bases; unmatched bases: 11. The length of the CDR3 is 14 residues. The V gene's germline CDR1 is LNHDA and CDR2 SQIVND (reference sequence). DNA of the CDR3: TGTGCCAGCGCGGGGAGACAGGGGGTCGCTGAAGCTTTCTTT. This gives the protein CASAGRQGVAEAFF.

The sample holds one count of this clone. V gene TRBV27 combines with J gene TRBJ2-1; 7 positions match TRBD2. From germline, CDR1 is MNHEY and CDR2 SMNVEV (reference sequence). V lost 7 bases to trimming and J lost 13 bases; unmatched junction nucleotides: 7. This CDR3 contains 11 residues. DNA for the CDR3: TGTGCCAGCAAAACCCGACTAGCCCAGTTCTTC. Translating gives CASKTRLAQFF.

CDR3 DNA sequence: TGTGCCAGCAGTTCCCGATTGGACGAGCAGTACTTC. This gives the protein CASSSRLDEQYF. This chain uses TRBV28 with TRBJ2-7; D remains unclear. The CDR3 is 12 amino acids. Germline assignment: CDR1 MDHEN and CDR2 SYDVKM. Trimming took 4 bases from V and 5 from J, leaving 9 bases between them.

The chain recombines TRBV9 with TRBJ1-2, with D unresolved. V was trimmed by 0 bases and J by 1 base, leaving 10 bases between them. Germline CDR1 is SGDLS and CDR2 is YYNGEE. The CDR3 covers 15 residues. CDR3 amino acids: CASSVDAEGNYGYTF. The CDR3 bases are TGTGCCAGCAGCGTAGACGCAGAGGGTAACTATGGCTACACCTTC.

The V call is TRBV2, the J call TRBJ1-1; 10 positions agree with TRBD1. The CDR3 contains 13 residues. The V gene's germline CDR1 is SNHLY and CDR2 FYNNEI. The trim removed 10 bases at V and 3 bases at J, leaving 5 bases unmatched. CDR3 nucleotide sequence: TGTGCCACCTGGACAGGGGGGGACACTGAAGCTTTCTTT. This sequence encodes CATWTGGDTEAFF.